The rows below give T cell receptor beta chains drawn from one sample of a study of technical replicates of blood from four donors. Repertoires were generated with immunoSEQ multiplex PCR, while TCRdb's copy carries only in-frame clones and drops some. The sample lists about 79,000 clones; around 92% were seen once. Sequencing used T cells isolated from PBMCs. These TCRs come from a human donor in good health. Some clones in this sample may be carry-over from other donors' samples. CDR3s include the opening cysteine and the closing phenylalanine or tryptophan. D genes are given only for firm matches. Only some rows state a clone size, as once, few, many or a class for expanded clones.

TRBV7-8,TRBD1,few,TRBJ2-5,TGTGCCAGCAGACATATCAGGGGGCAAGAGACCCAGTACTTC,CASRHIRGQETQYF
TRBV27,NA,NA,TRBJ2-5,TGTGCCAGCAGCCCACGGACTAAATTAAAAGAGACCCAGTACTTC,CASSPRTKLKETQYF
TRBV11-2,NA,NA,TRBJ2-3,TGTGCCAGCAGTAAGAGGAGGGCAATAGATACGCAGTATTTT,CASSKRRAIDTQYF
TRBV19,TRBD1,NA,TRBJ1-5,TGTGCCAGTAGTATTGAACAGGGGATTCAGCCCCAGCATTTT,CASSIEQGIQPQHF
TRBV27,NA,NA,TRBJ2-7,TGTGCCAGCAGTTTAGTAGGGGGCATGGGACTCACCTACGAGCAGTACTTC,CASSLVGGMGLTYEQYF
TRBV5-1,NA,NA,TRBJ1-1,TGCGCCAGCAGCTTGGAAACAGGGTCCCCTGAAGCTTTCTTT,CASSLETGSPEAFF
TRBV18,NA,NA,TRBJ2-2,TGTGCCAGCTCGCTACTAGGGTCCGGGGAGCTGTTTTTT,CASSLLGSGELFF
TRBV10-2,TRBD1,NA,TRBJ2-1,TGCGCCAGCATAGACAGGGCTATCTACAATGAGCAGTTCTTC,CASIDRAIYNEQFF
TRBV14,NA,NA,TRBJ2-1,TGTGCCAGCAGCCGGAAGTCGACTAGTTCTAATGAGCAGTTCTTC,CASSRKSTSSNEQFF
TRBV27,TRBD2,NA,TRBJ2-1,TGTGCCAGCAGTCTGACTAGCGGTCCATTGAGCTCCTACAATGAGCAGTTCTTC,CASSLTSGPLSSYNEQFF
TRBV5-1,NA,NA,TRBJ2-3,TGCGCCAGCAGCTTGGCTAGACCTAGCACAGATACGCAGTATTTT,CASSLARPSTDTQYF
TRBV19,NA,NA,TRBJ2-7,TGTGCCAGTAGTACCGACAGTGCCTACGAGCAGTACTTC,CASSTDSAYEQYF
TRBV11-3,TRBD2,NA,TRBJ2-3,TGTGCCAGCAGCTTAGGCCCCTCGCGGCGGGAGTTACCAGATACGCAGTATTTT,CASSLGPSRRELPDTQYF
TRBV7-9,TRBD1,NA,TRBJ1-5,TGTGCCAGCAGCTTTGGACAGGTCTCTGGTAGCAATCAGCCCCAGCATTTT,CASSFGQVSGSNQPQHF
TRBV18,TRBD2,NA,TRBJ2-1,TGTGCCAGCTCACCATTAGCGGGAGATACCTACAATGAGCAGTTCTTC,CASSPLAGDTYNEQFF
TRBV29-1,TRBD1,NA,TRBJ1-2,TGCAGCGTGCCAACTTTCCTACTCGGGACAGGTGACTACACCTTC,CSVPTFLLGTGDYTF
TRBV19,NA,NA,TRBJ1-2,TGTGCCAGTAGCCCCGCGGCCCGCCTCTATGGCTACACCTTC,CASSPAARLYGYTF
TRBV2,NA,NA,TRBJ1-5,TGTGCCAGCAGTGAGGGTCACGGGTTGGGTCGCAATCAGCCCCAGCATTTT,CASSEGHGLGRNQPQHF
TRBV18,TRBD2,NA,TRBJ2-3,TGTGCCAGCTCACCACCCGGGGGGGCAGATACGCAGTATTTT,CASSPPGGADTQYF
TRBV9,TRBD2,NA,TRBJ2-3,TGTGCCAGCAGCGTAGGTACTAGCGTAGTGGATACGCAGTATTTT,CASSVGTSVVDTQYF
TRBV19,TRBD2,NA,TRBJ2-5,TGTGCCAGTAGTCTACTAGCGGGAGCAGGGACCCAGTACTTC,CASSLLAGAGTQYF
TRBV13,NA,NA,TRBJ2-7,TGTGCCAGCGGGGCAGGGCCCACCTACGAGCAGTACTTC,CASGAGPTYEQYF
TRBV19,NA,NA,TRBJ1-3,TGTGCCAGTACTATTAGAGGCCAGGGATACTCTGGAAACACCATATATTTT,CASTIRGQGYSGNTIYF
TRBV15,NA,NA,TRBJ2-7,TGTGCCACCAGCAGAGATCCTATCACCTCAACCGAGCAGTACTTC,CATSRDPITSTEQYF
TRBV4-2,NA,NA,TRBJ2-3,TGTGCCAGCCACATGACGGGAGCCCTAGATACGCAGTATTTT,CASHMTGALDTQYF
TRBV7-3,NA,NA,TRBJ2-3,TGTGCCAGCAGCTCCTCGCTAGGGGGGGTCACAGATACGCAGTATTTT,CASSSSLGGVTDTQYF
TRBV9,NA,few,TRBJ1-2,TGTGCCAGCAGCGTAGGCCGGGGAAACTATGGCTACACCTTC,CASSVGRGNYGYTF
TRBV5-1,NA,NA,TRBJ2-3,TGCGCCAGCAGCTTGGGCGCCGGAGGAGATACGCAGTATTTT,CASSLGAGGDTQYF
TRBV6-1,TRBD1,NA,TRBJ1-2,TGTGCCAGCAGTCCAACAGGGGCCCCTTATGGCTACACCTTC,CASSPTGAPYGYTF
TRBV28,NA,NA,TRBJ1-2,TGTGCCAGCAGTCCGCCGGGAGGGTATGGCTACACCTTC,CASSPPGGYGYTF
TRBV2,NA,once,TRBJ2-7,TGTGCCAGCAGTGAAGCGCATAGTAGCGGCTACTACGAGCAGTACTTC,CASSEAHSSGYYEQYF
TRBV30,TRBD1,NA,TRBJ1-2,TGTGCCTGGAGTGGGACAGGGTCTGGCTACACCTTC,CAWSGTGSGYTF
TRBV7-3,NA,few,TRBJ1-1,TGTGCCAGCAGCTTAAGCCCGCTAAACACTGAAGCTTTCTTT,CASSLSPLNTEAFF
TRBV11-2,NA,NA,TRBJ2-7,TGTGCCAGCAGTTGGGGCTGGGGCGAGCAGTACTTC,CASSWGWGEQYF
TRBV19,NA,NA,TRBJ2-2,TGTGCCAGTACCACCCTACCGGGACAGAACACCGGGGAGCTGTTTTTT,CASTTLPGQNTGELFF
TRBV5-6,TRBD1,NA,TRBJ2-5,TGTGCCAGCAGCTTGAGGGGGCGAAGGCAAGAGACCCAGTACTTC,CASSLRGRRQETQYF
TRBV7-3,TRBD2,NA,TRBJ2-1,TGTGCCAGCAGCTTACTGGGACTAGCGGGTCGTAATGAGCAGTTCTTC,CASSLLGLAGRNEQFF
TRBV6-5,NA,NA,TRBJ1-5,TGTGCCAGCAGGCTGGTGGGCGATCAGCCCCAGCATTTT,CASRLVGDQPQHF
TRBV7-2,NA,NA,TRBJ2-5,TGTGCCAGCAGCTCGAACAGGGGAGGGACCCAGTACTTC,CASSSNRGGTQYF
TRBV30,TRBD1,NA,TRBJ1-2,TGTGCCTGGAGCCCTTCCGGGCAGGGGGTAGGCTACACCTTC,CAWSPSGQGVGYTF
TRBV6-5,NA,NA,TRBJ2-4,TGTGCCAGCAGCCCCGACAGTATAGCCAAAAACATTCAGTACTTC,CASSPDSIAKNIQYF
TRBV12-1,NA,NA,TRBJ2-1,TGTGCCAGCAGCTTTCCCCAACAGGGGTTAAGGGACAATGAGCAGTTCTTC,CASSFPQQGLRDNEQFF
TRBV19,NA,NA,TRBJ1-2,TGTGCCAGTAGTATAACAGGGCGGGACTATGGCTACACCTTC,CASSITGRDYGYTF
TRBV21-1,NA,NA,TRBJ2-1,TGTGCCAGCAGCAAAAGGTTTACGTGGCGGGAGGGCAGTTCCTACAATGAGCAGTTCTTC,CASSKRFTWREGSSYNEQFF
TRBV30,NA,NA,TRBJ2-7,TGTGCCTGGAGTCCGAAACGGGGACTCTTTTACGAGCAGTACTTC,CAWSPKRGLFYEQYF
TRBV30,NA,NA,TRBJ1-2,TGTGCCTGGACTGAAGCCCGCTTCCCTAACTATGGCTACACCTTC,CAWTEARFPNYGYTF
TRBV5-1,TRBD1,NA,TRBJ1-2,TGCGCCAGCAGCCATGACAGGGCCGATCCCTTCTTC,CASSHDRADPFF
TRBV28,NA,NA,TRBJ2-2,TGTGCCAGCAGTTTATTTACAGGGCGGGACACCGGGGAGCTGTTTTTT,CASSLFTGRDTGELFF
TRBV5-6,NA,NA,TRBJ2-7,TGTGCCAGCACCTCCTGGGGGCGCTACGAGCAGTACTTC,CASTSWGRYEQYF
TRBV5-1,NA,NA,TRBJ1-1,TGCGCCAGCAGCTTGGGTGGGAGCACTGAAGCTTTCTTT,CASSLGGSTEAFF
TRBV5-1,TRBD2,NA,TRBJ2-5,TGCGCCAGCAGCTTACTAGCGGGAGGGCCTCAAGAGACCCAGTACTTC,CASSLLAGGPQETQYF
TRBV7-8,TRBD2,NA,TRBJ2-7,TGTGCCACCAGCCAGACTAGCGGGAGTGCTAACGAGCAGTACTTC,CATSQTSGSANEQYF
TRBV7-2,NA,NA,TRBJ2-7,TGTGCCAGCAGCTTACCGAATTGGAGCGAGCAGTACTTC,CASSLPNWSEQYF